The source of this TCR beta chain is a study of CD8 T cells in ankylosing spondylitis (dated by TCRdb to about 2017). With regard to the full study: The study set out to find disease-linked TCR variants by profiling T cell receptor beta repertoires in ankylosing spondylitis patients and healthy donors. The full study cohort comprised 25 ankylosing spondylitis patients and some 110 healthy donors. Peripheral blood was sampled, and synovial fluid was additionally collected from ankylosing spondylitis patients.

Results and caveats for the whole study, not just this receptor: A CD8+ phenotype was shown by the disease-linked clones, which were found at relatively low frequencies in peripheral blood. Blood from ankylosing spondylitis patients appeared to be characterized by a TCR beta motif composed of under 10 highly homologous amino acid variants. Some motif variants had previously been reported in the synovial fluid and blood of reactive arthritis patients, which suggests shared mechanisms of disease initiation. The disease-linked clones were reported as significantly enriched in matched synovial fluid samples from ankylosing spondylitis patients.

Data came from an Illumina HiSeq 2500. TCR beta libraries were prepared by quantitative 5'-RACE with molecular barcodes. On the authors' methods: To identify disease-linked TCR variants, a new computational method was used, one built on a probabilistic model of VDJ rearrangement. The public reads were reprocessed in TCRdb via fastp at Q25 and MiXCR, keeping in-frame beta chains. Each record represents a unique CDR3 protein, reported with the most common genes and DNA among its rows. Clone size and V and J calls follow TCRdb, not the original study. The sample table lists 9,500 to 10,000 distinct CDR3 sequences, roughly 6% of them with a count of one. The ten largest clones add up to approximately 40% of the sample. V loses 4 bases, J loses 3 bases, and the germline ends lie 20 bases apart. As encoded in the germline V gene, CDR1 is SGDLS while CDR2 is YYNGEE. The CDR3 has 16 amino acids, counting the end cysteine and phenylalanine. The only DNA kept is the CDR3, 48 bases in frame from the first base.

Taking its sample share into account, this clonotype is medium-sized (0.01 to 0.1%). Its recognized antigen is unknown. No clone much larger than this one lies a single base away; base qualities are absent. The TCR sequence derives from a female donor with ankylosing spondylitis or in good health (not recorded which). The chain joins TRBV9 to TRBJ2-7, with a weak D call of TRBD1 (6 bases match). The material sequenced was blood, either unsorted or a sorted T cell fraction (not recorded which). The DNA sequence is TGTGCCAGCAGCCCTCAAAAAGAAGGGGGTCTCTACGAGCAGTACTTC. This codes for CASSPQKEGGLYEQYF. When the CDR3 is completed using the reference TRBV9 and TRBJ2-7 genes on either side, the full variable domain is DSGVTQTPKHLITATGQRVTLRCSPRSGDLSVYWYQQSLDQGLQFLIQYYNGEERAKGNILERFSAQQFPDLHSELNLSSLELGDSALYFCASSPQKEGGLYEQYFGPGTRLTVT.